Reported below is one T cell receptor (beta chain). This sample is drawn from a study of radiotherapy plus CTLA-4 blockade in lung cancer. The method was immunoSEQ multiplex PCR; TCRdb's version includes in-frame clones alone and lacks a portion of them. The profile shows roughly 62,000 clones, roughly four fifths of them singletons. With V trimmed by 3 bases and J by 2 bases, 0 bases remained unmatched. The length of the CDR3 is 14 residues. CDR1 is SGHRS, CDR2 YFSETQ, per germline. The sample was peripheral blood, taken from a patient treated with radiotherapy plus ipilimumab. The origin of this receptor is a human donor with non-small cell lung cancer who had a complete response to radiotherapy plus ipilimumab. The chain employs TRBV5-1 and TRBJ2-5; 11 bases match TRBD2. CDR3 protein: CASSWTSGQETQYF. The CDR3 coding sequence is TGCGCCAGCAGCTGGACTAGCGGGCAAGAGACCCAGTACTTC.